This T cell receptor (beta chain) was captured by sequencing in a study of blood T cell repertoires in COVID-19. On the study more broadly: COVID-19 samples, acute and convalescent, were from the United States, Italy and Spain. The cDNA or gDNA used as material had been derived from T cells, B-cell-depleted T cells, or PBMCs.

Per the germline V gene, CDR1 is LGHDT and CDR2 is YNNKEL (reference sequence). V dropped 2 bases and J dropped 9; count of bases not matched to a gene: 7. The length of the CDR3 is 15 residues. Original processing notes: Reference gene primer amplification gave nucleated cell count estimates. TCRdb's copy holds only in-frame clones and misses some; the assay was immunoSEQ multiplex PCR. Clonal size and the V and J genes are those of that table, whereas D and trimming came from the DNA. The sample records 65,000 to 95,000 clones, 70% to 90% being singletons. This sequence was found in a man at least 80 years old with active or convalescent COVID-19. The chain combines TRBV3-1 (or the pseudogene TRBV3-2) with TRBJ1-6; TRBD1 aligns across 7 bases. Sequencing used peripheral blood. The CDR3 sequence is CASSQFTGVGSPLHF. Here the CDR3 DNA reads TGTGCCAGCAGCCAATTCACAGGGGTAGGTTCACCCCTCCACTTT.